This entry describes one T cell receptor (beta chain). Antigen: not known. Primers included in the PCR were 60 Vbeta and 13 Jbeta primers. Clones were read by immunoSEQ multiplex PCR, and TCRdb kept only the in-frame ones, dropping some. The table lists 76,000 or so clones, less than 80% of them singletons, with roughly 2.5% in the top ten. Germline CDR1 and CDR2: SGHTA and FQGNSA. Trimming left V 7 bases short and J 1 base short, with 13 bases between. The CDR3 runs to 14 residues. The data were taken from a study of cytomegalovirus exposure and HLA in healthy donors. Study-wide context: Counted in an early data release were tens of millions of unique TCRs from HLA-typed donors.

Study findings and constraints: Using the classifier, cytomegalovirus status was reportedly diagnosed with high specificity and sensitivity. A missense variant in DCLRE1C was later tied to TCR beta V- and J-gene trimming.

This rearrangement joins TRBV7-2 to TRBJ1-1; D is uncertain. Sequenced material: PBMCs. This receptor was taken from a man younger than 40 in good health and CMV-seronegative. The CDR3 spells CASTQSSRNTEAFF. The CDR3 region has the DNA TGTGCCAGCACCCAATCGTCCAGGAACACTGAAGCTTTCTTT.